This T cell receptor beta chain was captured by sequencing in a study of neurological immune-mediated disorders. cDNA synthesis was performed by 5'RACE with 10-nucleotide random UMIs. Using its own MiXCR run on the 5' RACE reads, TCRdb lists one record per CDR3 protein. The sample includes roughly 10,000 distinct CDR3 sequences, 21% of them seen just once. V lost 6 bases, J lost 0 bases, and 11 bases lay in between. The V gene's germline CDR1 is DFQATT and CDR2 SNEGSKA (reference sequence). The CDR3 extends over 13 amino acids. Regarding the study as a whole: Multiple sclerosis, the disease with the least TCR clonal expansion, fell below healthy controls, whereas HTLV-1-associated myelopathy showed the most. Expanded clones shared no CDR3 amino acid sequences across subjects, suggesting private repertoires in all groups.

This clonotype was detected ten times or more. Antigen: not known. CD4+ or CD8+ T cells, about a million per library, were used for sorted libraries. Input material: CD8+ T cells from blood. The TCR sequence derives from an older woman with HTLV-1-associated myelopathy (HAM/TSP). The chain has TRBV20-1 and TRBJ1-1; the D is unclear. This CDR3 is CSALDTLNTEAFF. The CDR3, as DNA: TGCAGTGCACTGGATACTTTGAACACTGAAGCTTTCTTT.